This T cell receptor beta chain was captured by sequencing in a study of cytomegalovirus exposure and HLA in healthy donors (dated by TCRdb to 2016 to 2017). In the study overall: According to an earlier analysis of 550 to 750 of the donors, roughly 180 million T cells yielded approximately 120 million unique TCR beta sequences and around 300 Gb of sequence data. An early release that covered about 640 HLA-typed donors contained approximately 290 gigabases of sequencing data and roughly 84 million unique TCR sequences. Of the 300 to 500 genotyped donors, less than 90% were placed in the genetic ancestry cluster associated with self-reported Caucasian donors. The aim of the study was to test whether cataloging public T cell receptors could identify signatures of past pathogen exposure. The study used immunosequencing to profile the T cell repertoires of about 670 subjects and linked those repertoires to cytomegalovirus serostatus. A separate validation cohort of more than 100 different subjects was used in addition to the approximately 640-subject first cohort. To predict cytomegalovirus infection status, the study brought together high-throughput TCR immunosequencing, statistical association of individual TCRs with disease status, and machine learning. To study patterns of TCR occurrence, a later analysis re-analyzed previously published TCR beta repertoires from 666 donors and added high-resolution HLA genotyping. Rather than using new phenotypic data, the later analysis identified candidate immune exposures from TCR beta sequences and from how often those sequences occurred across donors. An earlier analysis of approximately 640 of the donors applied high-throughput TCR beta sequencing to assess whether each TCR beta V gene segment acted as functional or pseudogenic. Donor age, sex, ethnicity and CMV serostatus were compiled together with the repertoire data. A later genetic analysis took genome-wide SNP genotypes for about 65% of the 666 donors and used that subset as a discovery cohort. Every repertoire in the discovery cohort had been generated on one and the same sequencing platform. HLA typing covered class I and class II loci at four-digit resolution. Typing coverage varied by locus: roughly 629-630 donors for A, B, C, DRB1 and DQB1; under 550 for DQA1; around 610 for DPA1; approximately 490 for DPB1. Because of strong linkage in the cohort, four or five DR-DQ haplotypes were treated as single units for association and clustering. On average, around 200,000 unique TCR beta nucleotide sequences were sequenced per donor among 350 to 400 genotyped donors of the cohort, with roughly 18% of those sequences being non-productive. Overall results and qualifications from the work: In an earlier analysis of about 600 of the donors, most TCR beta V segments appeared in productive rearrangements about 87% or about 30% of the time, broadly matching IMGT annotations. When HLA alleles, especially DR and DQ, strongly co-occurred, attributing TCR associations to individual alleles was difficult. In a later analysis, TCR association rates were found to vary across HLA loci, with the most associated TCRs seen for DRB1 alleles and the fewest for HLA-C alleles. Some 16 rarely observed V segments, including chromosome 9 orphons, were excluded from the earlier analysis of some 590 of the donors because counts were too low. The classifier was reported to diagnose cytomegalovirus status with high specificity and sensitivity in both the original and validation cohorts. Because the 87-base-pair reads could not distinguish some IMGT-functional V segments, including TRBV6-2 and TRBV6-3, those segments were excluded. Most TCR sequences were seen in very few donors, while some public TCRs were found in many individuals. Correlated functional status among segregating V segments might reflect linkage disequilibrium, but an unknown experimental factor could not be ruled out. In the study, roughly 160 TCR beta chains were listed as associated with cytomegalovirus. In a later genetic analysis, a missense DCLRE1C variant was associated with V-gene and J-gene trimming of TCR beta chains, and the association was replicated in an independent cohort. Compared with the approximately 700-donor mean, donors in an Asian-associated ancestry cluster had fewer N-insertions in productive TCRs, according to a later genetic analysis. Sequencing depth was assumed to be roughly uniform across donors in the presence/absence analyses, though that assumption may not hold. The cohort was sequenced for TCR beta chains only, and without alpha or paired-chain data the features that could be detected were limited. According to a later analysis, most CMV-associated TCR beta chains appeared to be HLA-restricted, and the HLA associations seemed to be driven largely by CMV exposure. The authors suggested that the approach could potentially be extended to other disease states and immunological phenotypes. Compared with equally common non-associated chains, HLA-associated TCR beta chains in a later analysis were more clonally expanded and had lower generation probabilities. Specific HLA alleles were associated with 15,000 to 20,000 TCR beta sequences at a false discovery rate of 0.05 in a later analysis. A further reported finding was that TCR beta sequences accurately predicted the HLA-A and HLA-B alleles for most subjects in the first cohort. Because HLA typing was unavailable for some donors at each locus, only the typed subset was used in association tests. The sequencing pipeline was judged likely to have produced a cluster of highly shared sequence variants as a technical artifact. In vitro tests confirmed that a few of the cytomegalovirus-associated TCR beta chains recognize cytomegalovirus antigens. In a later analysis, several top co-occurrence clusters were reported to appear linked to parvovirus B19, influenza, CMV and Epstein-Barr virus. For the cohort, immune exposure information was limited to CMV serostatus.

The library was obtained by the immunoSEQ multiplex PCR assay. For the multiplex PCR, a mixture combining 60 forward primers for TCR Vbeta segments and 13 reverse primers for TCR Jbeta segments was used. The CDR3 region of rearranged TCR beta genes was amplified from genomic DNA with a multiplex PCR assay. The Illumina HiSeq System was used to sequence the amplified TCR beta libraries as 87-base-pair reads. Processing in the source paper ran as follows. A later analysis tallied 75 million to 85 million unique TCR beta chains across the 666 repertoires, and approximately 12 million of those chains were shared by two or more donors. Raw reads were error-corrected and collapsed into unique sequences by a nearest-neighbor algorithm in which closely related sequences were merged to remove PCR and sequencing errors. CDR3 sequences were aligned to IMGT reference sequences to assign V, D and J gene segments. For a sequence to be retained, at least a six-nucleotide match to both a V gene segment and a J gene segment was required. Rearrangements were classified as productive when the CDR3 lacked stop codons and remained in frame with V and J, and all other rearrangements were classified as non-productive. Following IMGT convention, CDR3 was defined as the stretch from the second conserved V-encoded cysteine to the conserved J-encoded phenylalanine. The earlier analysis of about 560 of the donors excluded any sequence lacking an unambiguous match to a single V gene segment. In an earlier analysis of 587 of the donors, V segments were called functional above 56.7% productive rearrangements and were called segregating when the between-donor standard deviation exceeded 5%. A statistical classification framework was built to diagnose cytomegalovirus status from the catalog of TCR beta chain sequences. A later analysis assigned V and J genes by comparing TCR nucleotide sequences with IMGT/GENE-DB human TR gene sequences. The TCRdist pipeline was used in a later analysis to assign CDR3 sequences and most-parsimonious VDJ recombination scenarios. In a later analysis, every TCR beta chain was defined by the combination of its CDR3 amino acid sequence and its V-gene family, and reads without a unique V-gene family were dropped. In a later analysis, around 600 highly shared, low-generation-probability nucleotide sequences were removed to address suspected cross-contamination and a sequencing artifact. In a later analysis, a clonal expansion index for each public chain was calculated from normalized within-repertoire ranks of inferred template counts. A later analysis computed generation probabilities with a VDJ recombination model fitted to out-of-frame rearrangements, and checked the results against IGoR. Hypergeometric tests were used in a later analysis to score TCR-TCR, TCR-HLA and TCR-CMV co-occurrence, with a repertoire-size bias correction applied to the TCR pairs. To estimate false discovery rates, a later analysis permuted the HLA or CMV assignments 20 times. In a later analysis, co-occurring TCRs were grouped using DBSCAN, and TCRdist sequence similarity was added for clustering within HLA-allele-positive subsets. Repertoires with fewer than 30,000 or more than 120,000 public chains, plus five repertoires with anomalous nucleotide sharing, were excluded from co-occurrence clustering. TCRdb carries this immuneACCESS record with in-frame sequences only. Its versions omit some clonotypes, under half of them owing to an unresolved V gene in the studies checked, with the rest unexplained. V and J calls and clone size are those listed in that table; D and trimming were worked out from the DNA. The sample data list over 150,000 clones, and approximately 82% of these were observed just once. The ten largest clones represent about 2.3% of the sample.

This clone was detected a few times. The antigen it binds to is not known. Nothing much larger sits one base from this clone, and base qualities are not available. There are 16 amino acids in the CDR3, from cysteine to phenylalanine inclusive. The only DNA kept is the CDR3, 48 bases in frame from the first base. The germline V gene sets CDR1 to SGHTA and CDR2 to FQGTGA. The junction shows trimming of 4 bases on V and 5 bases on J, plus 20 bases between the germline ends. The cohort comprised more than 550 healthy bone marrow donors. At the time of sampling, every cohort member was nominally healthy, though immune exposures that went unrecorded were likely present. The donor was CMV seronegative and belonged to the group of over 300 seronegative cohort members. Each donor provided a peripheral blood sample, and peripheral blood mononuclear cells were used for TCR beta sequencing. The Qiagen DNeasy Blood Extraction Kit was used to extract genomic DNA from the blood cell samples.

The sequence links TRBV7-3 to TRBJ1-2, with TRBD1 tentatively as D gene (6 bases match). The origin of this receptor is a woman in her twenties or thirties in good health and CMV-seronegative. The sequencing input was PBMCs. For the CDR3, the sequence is CASSSRPGDSLYGYTF. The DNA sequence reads TGTGCCAGCAGCTCGAGACCAGGGGATTCCCTTTATGGCTACACCTTC.